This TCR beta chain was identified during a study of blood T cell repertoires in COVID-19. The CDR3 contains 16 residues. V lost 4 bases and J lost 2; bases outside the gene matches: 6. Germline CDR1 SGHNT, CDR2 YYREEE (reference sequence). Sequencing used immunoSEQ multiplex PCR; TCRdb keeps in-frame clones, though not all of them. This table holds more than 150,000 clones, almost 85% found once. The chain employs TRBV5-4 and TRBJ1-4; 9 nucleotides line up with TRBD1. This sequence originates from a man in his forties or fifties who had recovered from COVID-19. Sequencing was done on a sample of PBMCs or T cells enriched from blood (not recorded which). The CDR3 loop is CASSRGDRDTNEKLFF. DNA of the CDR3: TGTGCCAGCAGCCGGGGGGACAGGGACACTAATGAAAAACTGTTTTTT.